A selection of T cell receptor beta chains follows, all from one sample in a study of T cell repertoires in aging, cancer and after chemotherapy. TCRdb re-derived calls from the multiplex PCR reads in MiXCR, one entry per CDR3 protein. The sample lists around 2,700 distinct CDR3 sequences, about 30% occurring once. Sample: blood. These receptor sequences come from a human donor in good health. Both conserved end residues are part of each CDR3. D genes are given only for firm matches. Clone size, where shown, is once, few, many, or a class for clones that have expanded.

medium-sized TRBJ2-7 TRBV27 - TGTGCCAGCAGCCTGGGCTGGGAAAGGATCTACGAGCAGTACTTC CASSLGWERIYEQYF
- TRBJ2-1 TRBV4-1 TRBD2 TGCGCCAGCAGCCTACAACTAGCGACCCAACCCGGAAATGAGCAGTTCTTC CASSLQLATQPGNEQFF
once TRBJ2-5 TRBV4-1 TRBD1 TGCGCCAGCAGAGAACAGGGGGAGACCCAGTACTTC CASREQGETQYF
few TRBJ1-6 TRBV18 - TGTGCCAGCTCGGAAGCAATGAATAATTCACCCCTCCACTTT CASSEAMNNSPLHF
- TRBJ1-1 TRBV5-1 TRBD1 TGCGCCAGCAGCTTGGAAGGGGGCGGTTTTATGAACACTGAAGCTTTCTTT CASSLEGGGFMNTEAFF
few TRBJ2-2 TRBV6-4 TRBD1 TGTGCCAGCAGTGAGGGACAGGAGGATAACACCGGGGAGCTGTTTTTT CASSEGQEDNTGELFF
- TRBJ2-7 TRBV6-5 TRBD2 TGTGCCAGCAGCTCCGGGACTAGCGGTCCTCCTGGGTGGGAGCAGTACTTC CASSSGTSGPPGWEQYF
medium-sized TRBJ2-1 TRBV27 TRBD2 TGTGCCAGCAGTTCTAGCGGGTCAACCTACAATGAGCAGTTCTTC CASSSSGSTYNEQFF
- TRBJ2-5 TRBV11-3 - TGTGCCAGCAGGACGCGAGGAGGGGGCCGGGAGACCCAGTACTTC CASRTRGGGRETQYF
large TRBJ2-1 TRBV19 TRBD2 TGTGCCACCGAGGAGGGAGCGGGAGGGCCCTACAATGAGCAGTTCTTC CATEEGAGGPYNEQFF
- TRBJ1-6 TRBV5-6 TRBD1 TGTGCCAGCAGCCTCACAGGGGCGACGTCAAATTCACCCCTCCACTTT CASSLTGATSNSPLHF
- TRBJ1-5 TRBV6-5 - TGTGCCAGCAGTTACCGGGAGGAGCTTCAGCCCCAGCATTTT CASSYREELQPQHF
- TRBJ2-1 TRBV6-2/TRBV6-3 TRBD2 TGTGCCAGCAGCCCCCGCCCCAGGACTAGGAGTAAGAATGAGCAGTTCTTC CASSPRPRTRSKNEQFF
medium-sized TRBJ2-2 TRBV6-5 - TGTGCCAGCAGTTACTCGATCCCAACCCACACCGGGGAGCTGTTTTTT CASSYSIPTHTGELFF
few TRBJ2-1 TRBV20-1 TRBD2 TGCAGTGCTAGAGACGGGTGGCTAGCGGCCGCCTACAATGAGCAGTTCTTC CSARDGWLAAAYNEQFF
- TRBJ2-7 TRBV5-1 TRBD2 TGCGCCACCCGGGGGGACTCCTACGAGCAGTACTTC CATRGDSYEQYF
large TRBJ2-3 TRBV29-1 - TGCAGCGTAAAATCTAGCACAGATACGCAGTATTTT CSVKSSTDTQYF
- TRBJ2-1 TRBV29-1 - TGCAGCGTTGAAGAAGGGGCGGGTGGCTACAATGAGCAGTTCTTC CSVEEGAGGYNEQFF
once TRBJ2-5 TRBV5-1 TRBD2 TGCGCCAGCAGCAGTGGACTAGCGGGTAGAGAGACCCAGTACTTC CASSSGLAGRETQYF
- TRBJ2-2 TRBV12-3/TRBV12-4 - TGTGCCAGCAGCCCGGGACACAGCACCGGGGAGCTGTTTTTT CASSPGHSTGELFF
- TRBJ2-2 TRBV7-6 TRBD1 TGTGCCAGCAGCCCCCGGACAGGGGGGGCCGGGGAGCTGTTTTTT CASSPRTGGAGELFF
medium-sized TRBJ1-4 TRBV27 TRBD1 TGTGCCAGCAGTCCTTGGGGGACAGTCGCAAAACTGTTTTTT CASSPWGTVAKLFF
- TRBJ2-7 TRBV10-3 TRBD1 TGTGCCATCAGGGGGACAGGGTCGTCTTTAGGGCAGTACTTC CAIRGTGSSLGQYF
- TRBJ2-1 TRBV20-1 - TGCAGTGCTAGCACTAGAGGGAAGCGGTTCTTC CSASTRGKRFF
- TRBJ2-7 TRBV10-1 TRBD1 TGCGCCAGCAGTGAGTCGAACAGGGGAACCTACGAGCAGTACTTC CASSESNRGTYEQYF
- TRBJ2-7 TRBV4-2 - TGTGCCAGCAGCCAAGGGCAGGGAACCTACGAGCAGTACTTC CASSQGQGTYEQYF
few TRBJ1-3 TRBV20-1 - TGCAGTGCGGGGGGCCCTACTGGAAACACCATATATTTT CSAGGPTGNTIYF
medium-sized TRBJ2-2 TRBV5-4 TRBD1 TGTGCCAGCAGCCCAGGGGGCTACACCGGGGAGCTGTTTTTT CASSPGGYTGELFF
- TRBJ2-7 TRBV12-3/TRBV12-4 - TGTGCCAGCAGGCCCCCGGGTAGCGTCCCATCCGAGCAGTACTTC CASRPPGSVPSEQYF
- TRBJ2-7 TRBV10-1 - TGCGCCAGCGCGGTGGCAGGGGCGAGCGAGCAGTACTTC CASAVAGASEQYF
- TRBJ2-3 TRBV7-2 - TGTGCCAGCAGCCGAGTGGGGGCATTCACAGATTCGCAGTATTTT CASSRVGAFTDSQYF
- TRBJ2-3 TRBV5-1 TRBD2 TGCGCCAGCAGCTTGAGTAGCGGGAGCTGGGATACGCAGTATTTT CASSLSSGSWDTQYF
medium-sized TRBJ2-3 TRBV11-3 - TGTGCCAGCAGCCCACCGGGAACGCCGGGAGATACGCAGTATTTT CASSPPGTPGDTQYF
- TRBJ1-6 TRBV20-1 TRBD1 TGCAGTGCGACTGACAGGGTAGCGCGGAATTCACCCCTCCACTTT CSATDRVARNSPLHF
few TRBJ2-5 TRBV12-3/TRBV12-4 - TGTGCCAGCAGTTTAAGGCGGATTCAAGAGACCCAGTACTTC CASSLRRIQETQYF
medium-sized TRBJ1-2 TRBV6-5 TRBD1 TGTGCCAGCAGAACGCTACGACAGGGAGACTCCGCTGGCTACACCTTC CASRTLRQGDSAGYTF
few TRBJ1-6 TRBV5-1 - TGCGCCAGCAGCTTGACCAGACCGGATAATTCACCCCTCCACTTT CASSLTRPDNSPLHF
few TRBJ2-2 TRBV6-4 - TGTGCCAGCAGTGACTCGATGTTTTCTAGCTTCGACACCGGGGAGCTGTTTTTT CASSDSMFSSFDTGELFF
medium-sized TRBJ1-4 TRBV6-6 TRBD1 TGTGCCAGCCGATTCGCGGGACAGCCTGAAAAACTGTTTTTT CASRFAGQPEKLFF
- TRBJ1-5 TRBV27 - TGTGCCAGCAGCTGGGGCAGGGGCGATCAGCCCCAGCATTTT CASSWGRGDQPQHF
few TRBJ2-7 TRBV5-3 - TGTGCCAGAAGCCCTCCCTACGAGCAGTACTTC CARSPPYEQYF
medium-sized TRBJ2-6 TRBV19 - TGTGCCAGTGGCTCAGGGCGTAGCTCTGGGGCCAACGTCCTGACTTTC CASGSGRSSGANVLTF
- TRBJ2-7 TRBV27 TRBD1 TGTGCCAGCAGTATCGCCAGGGGGAACGAGCAGTACTTC CASSIARGNEQYF
medium-sized TRBJ2-2 TRBV5-4 - TGTGCCAGCCAAGATGGACAGTCGAACACCGGGGAGCTGTTTTTT CASQDGQSNTGELFF
medium-sized TRBJ1-2 TRBV6-6 - TGTGCCAGCAGTTATGGACGAGGGGAGGGTGGCTACACCTTC CASSYGRGEGGYTF
- TRBJ2-2 TRBV7-9 - TGTGCCAGCAGCCCCAGGGTCGGGGGACCGAACACCGGGGAGCTGTTTTTT CASSPRVGGPNTGELFF
medium-sized TRBJ2-7 TRBV7-6 - TGTGCCAGCAGCTTAGAGGGTGGGACCTCCTACGAGCAGTACTTC CASSLEGGTSYEQYF